This TCR beta chain was profiled in a study of blood T cell repertoires in COVID-19. The CDR3 runs to 11 residues. CDR1 is LGHNT, CDR2 FRNRAP, per germline. V lost 1 base and J lost 10, with 5 bases in between. Authors' methods: Amplification of reference gene primers was used by the study to estimate nucleated cell counts. Data came from immunoSEQ multiplex PCR; TCRdb stores just in-frame clones and leaves some out. D and trimming come from the DNA, and the V and J calls and clone size come from that table. The repertoire has 300,000 to 400,000 clones, roughly 90% of them found once; the top ten carry roughly 2.6%. Participant ages covered about 18 to 100 years across some 25 US areas. Assignment of participants to cohorts was predicated upon participant-reported clinical history. This clone came up once.

The specimen was PBMCs or T cells enriched from blood (not recorded which). The chain carries TRBV12-5 and TRBJ2-1, with a weak D call TRBD2 (5 bases). This receptor was taken from a man aged 55-75 years who had recovered from COVID-19. The CDR3 here is CASGLGREQFF. CDR3 nucleotides: TGTGCTAGTGGTTTGGGGAGGGAGCAGTTCTTC.